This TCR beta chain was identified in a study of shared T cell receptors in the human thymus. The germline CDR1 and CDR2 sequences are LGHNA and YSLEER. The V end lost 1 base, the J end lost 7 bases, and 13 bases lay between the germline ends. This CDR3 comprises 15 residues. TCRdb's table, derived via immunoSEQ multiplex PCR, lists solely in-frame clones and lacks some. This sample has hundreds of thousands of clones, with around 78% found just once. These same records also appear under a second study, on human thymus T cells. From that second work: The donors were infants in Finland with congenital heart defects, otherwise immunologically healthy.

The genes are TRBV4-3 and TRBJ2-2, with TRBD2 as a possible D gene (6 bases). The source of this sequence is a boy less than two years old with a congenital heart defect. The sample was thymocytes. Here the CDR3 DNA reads TGCGCCAGCAGCCAAGTTCCGGGAGAGAGCGGGGAGCTGTTTTTT. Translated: CASSQVPGESGELFF.